What follows are 4 T cell receptor beta chains derived from one specimen sequenced in a study of cytomegalovirus exposure and HLA in healthy donors. The method was immunoSEQ multiplex PCR; TCRdb's version includes in-frame clones alone and lacks a portion of them. Counted here are 50,000 to 65,000 clones, roughly 95% occurring once; the ten biggest clones make up 0.9% to 1.5%. What was sequenced was PBMCs. The receptors were gathered from a woman aged 18-29 years in good health and CMV-seronegative.

The chain joins TRBV4-3 to TRBJ2-1; 10 nucleotides agree with TRBD2. The germline gives CDR1 LGHNA, CDR2 YSLEER. The junction had 5 bases not matched to a gene; V was cut back by 2 bases and J by 4 bases. This CDR3 is built from 16 residues. CDR3 coding DNA: TGCGCCAGCAGCCAACTAGCGGGAGCGGGATACAATGAGCAGTTCTTC. Protein: CASSQLAGAGYNEQFF.

This sequence joins TRBV30 and TRBJ2-5; D may be TRBD1 (5 bases). The germline V gene encodes CDR1 GTSNPN and CDR2 SVGIG (reference sequence). This CDR3 region has 15 residues. V lost 0 bases, J lost 5 bases, and 16 bases lay in between. Here the CDR3 reads CAWSVSSGMGETQYF. CDR3 nucleotides: TGTGCCTGGAGTGTTTCATCAGGGATGGGGGAGACCCAGTACTTC. The full variable domain, with the rest looked up from reference TRBV30 and TRBJ2-5, is SQTIHQWPATLVQPVGSPLSLECTVEGTSNPNLYWYRQAAGRGLQLLFYSVGIGQISSEVPQNLSASRPQDRQFILSSKKLLLSDSGFYLCAWSVSSGMGETQYFGPGTRLLVL.

The chain employs TRBV27 and TRBJ2-2, with 7 positions matching TRBD2. This CDR3 region has 15 residues. CDR1 and CDR2 (germline): MNHEY, SMNVEV (reference sequence). V shed 5 bases, J shed 0 bases, and the junction held 3 bases outside the gene matches. CDR3 in amino acids: CASSLRGANTGELFF. As DNA, the CDR3 is TGTGCCAGCAGTCTCCGGGGGGCGAACACCGGGGAGCTGTTTTTT.

The rearrangement uses TRBV18 and TRBJ2-5; TRBD1 is a possible D gene (6 bases). The V end was cut by 6 bases, the J end by 7 bases, with 12 bases between. CDR3 length equals 12 residues. CDR1 KGHSH and CDR2 LQKENI come from the germline V gene. CDR3 protein: CASSQGSGTQYF. The CDR3, as DNA: TGTGCCAGCTCTCAGGGGAGCGGGACCCAGTACTTC. Complete variable domain (other parts from reference TRBV18 and TRBJ2-5): NAGVMQNPRHLVRRRGQEARLRCSPMKGHSHVYWYRQLPEEGLKFMVYLQKENIIDESGMPKERFSAEFPKEGPSILRIQQVVRGDSAAYFCASSQGSGTQYFGPGTRLLVL.